These 18 T cell receptor beta chains came from one sample sequenced in a study of T cell responses to AZD1222 COVID-19 vaccine. Here immunoSEQ multiplex PCR was the method, and the copy in TCRdb shows in-frame clones only, minus some. This sample has roughly 100,000 clones, with more than 75% found just once. The sequencing here drew on peripheral blood, taken 28 days after the second AZD1222 dose. The receptors stem from an adult who received the AZD1222 COVID-19 vaccine.

This chain links TRBV5-1 with TRBJ1-1; D is perhaps TRBD1 (5 bases). Germline V gives CDR1 SGHRS, CDR2 YFSETQ. CDR3 size: 15 residues. Trimming pared 1 base from V and 1 base from J, leaving 11 bases between. CDR3 DNA: TGCGCCAGCAGCTTGTCGGGACGCAAGAACACTGAAGCTTTCTTT. It yields the protein CASSLSGRKNTEAFF.

In this sample, this clone turned up once. The V call is TRBV2, the J call TRBJ2-5; D may match TRBD1 or TRBD2 (5 bases each). This CDR3 spans 14 amino acids. V shed 3 bases and J shed 5 bases, with 13 bases lying between them. From germline, CDR1 is SNHLY and CDR2 FYNNEI. The CDR3 here is CASSDRTGRETQYF. For the CDR3, the DNA is TGTGCCAGCAGTGACAGGACGGGGCGGGAGACCCAGTACTTC.

V and J are TRBV5-1 and TRBJ2-5, with a weak D call TRBD2 (5 bases). Trimming pared 4 bases from V and 1 base from J, leaving 14 bases between. CDR1 is SGHRS, CDR2 YFSETQ, per germline. The CDR3 contains 15 residues. In DNA, the CDR3 is TGCGCCAGCAGCCAAATACCGGGGAGCCAAGAGACCCAGTACTTC. This sequence encodes CASSQIPGSQETQYF.

The CDR3 coding sequence is TGTGCCAGCAGCCGGCAGGCGAACACTGAAGCTTTCTTT. Protein product: CASSRQANTEAFF. This chain links TRBV7-9 with TRBJ1-1; D remains unclear. CDR1 and CDR2 from the germline V gene are SEHNR and FQNEAQ (reference sequence). The V and J ends lost 5 bases and 1 base respectively, with 8 bases between them. The CDR3 has 13 residues.

The J gene is TRBJ2-5, the V gene TRBV3-1 (or the pseudogene TRBV3-2), with 8 bases that match TRBD2. Per germline, CDR1 LGHDT and CDR2 YNNKEL (reference sequence). This CDR3 contains 14 residues. The junction had 2 bases not matched to a gene; V was cut back by 4 bases and J by 1 base. CDR3 sequence (DNA): TGTGCCAGCAGCCCGACTAGCGTCCAAGAGACCCAGTACTTC. Translation gives CASSPTSVQETQYF.

The chain has TRBV19 and TRBJ2-1, with 8 bases identical to TRBD2. This CDR3 is built from 14 residues. V trimming: 7 bases; J trimming: 4 bases; junction bases outside the gene matches: 6. CDR1 and CDR2 (germline): LNHDA, SQIVND (reference sequence). The CDR3 coding sequence is TGTGCCAGTATGCGGGCTAGCGGGTACAATGAGCAGTTCTTC. Protein sequence: CASMRASGYNEQFF.

J is TRBJ2-3 and V is TRBV6-4, with a weak D call TRBD2 (6 bases). With 0 bases removed from V and 4 bases from J, the gap between germline ends came to 17 bases. This CDR3 spans 17 amino acids. Per the germline V gene, CDR1 is MRHNA and CDR2 is SNTAGT. CDR3 sequence reads: CASSDSPEGSYPDTQYF. CDR3 coding DNA: TGTGCCAGCAGTGACTCCCCGGAGGGGAGCTACCCAGATACGCAGTATTTT.

The chain combines TRBV5-1 with TRBJ1-4; 7 nucleotides align to TRBD1. The junction had 13 bases not matched to a gene; V was cut back by 4 bases and J by 7 bases. Germline V gene sequence: CDR1 SGHRS, CDR2 YFSETQ. The CDR3 loop spans 16 amino acids. The CDR3: CASSGGTAPNVEKLFF. CDR3 nucleotide sequence: TGCGCCAGCAGCGGGGGGACAGCCCCAAATGTTGAAAAACTGTTTTTT.

This chain links TRBV5-4 with TRBJ1-2, with D unclear. V dropped 4 bases and J dropped 0 bases, with 10 bases sitting between them. The CDR3 is 14 residues long. Germline V lookup: CDR1 SGHNT, CDR2 YYREEE (reference sequence). CDR3 coding DNA: TGTGCCAGCAGCGTCTACTTAGCTAACTATGGCTACACCTTC. It is translated as CASSVYLANYGYTF.

The genes are TRBV3-1 (or the pseudogene TRBV3-2) and TRBJ2-6; 12 nucleotides align to TRBD2. Germline trimming cut 3 bases from V and 2 bases from J; bases unmatched to any gene: 8. The CDR3 contains 19 residues. Germline CDR1 LGHDT, CDR2 YNNKEL (reference sequence). The CDR3 DNA follows: TGTGCCAGCAGCCATAATTTTCTAGCGGGAGGGCCTGGGGCCAACGTCCTGACTTTC. Protein: CASSHNFLAGGPGANVLTF.

V and J are TRBV5-4 and TRBJ1-1; no reliable D call. The CDR3 extends over 12 amino acids. V was clipped by 2 bases and J by 10 bases, with 12 bases between them. Germline V gene lookup returns CDR1 SGHNT and CDR2 YYREEE (reference sequence). DNA for the CDR3: TGTGCCAGCAGCTTAGGAGAGGGTCGAGCTTTCTTT. Amino acids: CASSLGEGRAFF. Using reference TRBV5-4 and TRBJ1-1 for the parts outside the CDR3, the full variable domain is ETGVTQSPTHLIKTRGQQVTLRCSSQSGHNTVSWYQQALGQGPQFIFQYYREEENGRGNFPPRFSGLQFPNYSSELNVNALELDDSALYLCASSLGEGRAFFGQGTRLTVV.

The chain is built from TRBV20-1 and TRBJ2-1; D perhaps matches TRBD2 (6 bases). CDR3 length equals 11 residues. V shed 6 bases and J shed 12 bases, with 15 bases lying between them. CDR1 is DFQATT, CDR2 SNEGSKA, per germline (reference sequence). CDR3 protein: CSALSGTPQFF. The CDR3 DNA is TGCAGTGCACTCTCCGGGACTCCGCAGTTCTTC.

The V gene is TRBV2, the J gene TRBJ2-1; D call uncertain. Germline V CDR1 and CDR2: SNHLY, FYNNEI. The CDR3 sequence is 18 residues long. The ends were cut back, 0 bases at V and 0 bases at J, with 15 bases in the middle. CDR3 loop: CASSEAPLRGSSYNEQFF. The CDR3 bases are TGTGCCAGCAGTGAAGCCCCATTGCGAGGAAGCTCCTACAATGAGCAGTTCTTC. The complete variable domain, with remaining parts taken from reference TRBV2 and TRBJ2-1, reads EPEVTQTPSHQVTQMGQEVILRCVPISNHLYFYWYRQILGQKVEFLVSFYNNEISEKSEIFDDQFSVERPDGSNFTLKIRSTKLEDSAMYFCASSEAPLRGSSYNEQFFGPGTRLTVL.

This chain joins TRBV6-5 and TRBJ1-1; D may be TRBD1 (5 bases). The length of the CDR3 is 14 residues. With 5 bases removed from V and 0 bases from J, the gap between germline ends came to 10 bases. CDR1 and CDR2 from the germline V gene are MNHEY and SVGAGI. CDR3 sequence reads: CASSKTDLNTEAFF. CDR3 in DNA: TGTGCCAGCAGTAAGACAGACCTGAACACTGAAGCTTTCTTT.

Comments on this clone: The identical CDR3 is also encoded by other nucleotide sequences in the sample. The chain recombines TRBV6-5 with TRBJ1-5; D is uncertain. CDR3 length: 12 amino acids. Per germline, CDR1 MNHEY and CDR2 SVGAGI. Deletions cut 6 bases from V and 1 base from J, with 4 bases between. CDR3 protein: CASRDSNQPQHF. The CDR3 nucleotides are TGTGCCAGCAGGGACAGCAATCAGCCCCAGCATTTT.

V usage is TRBV19 and J usage is TRBJ1-1, with D maybe TRBD1 (5 bases). Germline V gene lookup returns CDR1 LNHDA and CDR2 SQIVND (reference sequence). V was pared by 7 bases and J by 5 bases, with 11 bases between. This CDR3 region has 12 residues. CDR3 bases: TGTGCCAGTAACCAGGGAGGTACTGAAGCTTTCTTT. Its translation: CASNQGGTEAFF.

The chain employs TRBV29-1 and TRBJ1-5, with D uncertain. The CDR3 consists of 16 residues. In germline, CDR1 is SQVTM, CDR2 ANQGSEA. Trimming pared 5 bases from V and 0 bases from J, leaving 17 bases between. The CDR3: CSVLAGSVSSNQPQHF. In DNA form, the CDR3 reads TGCAGCGTTCTTGCGGGATCGGTGAGTAGCAATCAGCCCCAGCATTTT.

The chain's CDR3 is CATSSAGRMNTEAFF. The CDR3 coding sequence is TGTGCCACCAGCAGCGCCGGGCGCATGAACACTGAAGCTTTCTTT. This chain links TRBV15 with TRBJ1-1; D remains ambiguous. Trimming took 3 bases from V and 0 from J, leaving 11 bases between them. The CDR3 has 15 residues. The V gene's germline CDR1 is LNHNV and CDR2 YYDKDF (reference sequence).